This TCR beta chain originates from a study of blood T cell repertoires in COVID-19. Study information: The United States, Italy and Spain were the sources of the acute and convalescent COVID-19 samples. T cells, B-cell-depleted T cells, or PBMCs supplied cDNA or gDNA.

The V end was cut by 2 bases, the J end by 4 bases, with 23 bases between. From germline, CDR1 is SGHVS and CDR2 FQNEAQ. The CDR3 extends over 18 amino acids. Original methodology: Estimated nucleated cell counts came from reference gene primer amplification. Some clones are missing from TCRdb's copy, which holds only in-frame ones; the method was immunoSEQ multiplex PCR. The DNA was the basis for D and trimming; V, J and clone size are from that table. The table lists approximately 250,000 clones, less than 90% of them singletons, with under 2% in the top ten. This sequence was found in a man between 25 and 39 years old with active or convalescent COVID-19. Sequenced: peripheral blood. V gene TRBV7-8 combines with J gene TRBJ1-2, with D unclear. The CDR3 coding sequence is TGTGCCAGCAGCTTACATCTGGCGGGGTCCTCCTTGGGCTATGGCTACACCTTC. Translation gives CASSLHLAGSSLGYGYTF.